This TCR beta chain was found in a study of shared clonotypes between healthy human individuals. General study results and limits: Several donors held about 5% of naive CD4 clonotypes in common. Rarefaction showed that sequencing of sorted subsets was incomplete (despite large depth).

Details on this clone: The antigen remains unidentified.

At a deep level, the assay was run. TCRdb's copy holds only in-frame clones and misses some; the assay was immunoSEQ multiplex PCR. The sample includes more than 1.2 million clones, less than 99% of them seen just once. CDR3 length: 14 residues. V lost 1 base and J lost 4, with 10 bases in between. The germline V gene encodes CDR1 MDHEN and CDR2 SYDVKM. Researchers partitioned CD4+ cells into CD45RA+ naive and CD45RA-negative memory subsets. This receptor was taken from a young man in good health. The gene calls are TRBV28 and TRBJ2-5; D possibly corresponds to TRBD1 (6 bases). The sequenced material came from naive CD4+ T cells sorted from blood. The subset was: CD45RA+ positively selected. CDR3 in amino acids: CASSLYQGRETQYF. CDR3 nucleotide sequence: TGTGCCAGCAGTTTATACCAGGGGCGAGAGACCCAGTACTTC.